Presented here are 31 T cell receptor beta chains from one specimen sequenced in a study of T and B cells in COVID-19 patients. Blood genomic DNA input for TRB amplification was 250-500 ng. BIOMED2 TRB-A/B primer pools were used in multiplex TRB PCR. Using its own MiXCR run on the multiplex PCR reads, TCRdb lists one record per CDR3 protein. The sample lists approximately 18,000 distinct CDR3 sequences, under 30% occurring once. Specimen: blood. All receptors derive from a human donor who had recovered from COVID-19.

The table lists this clonotype with many counts. The V gene is TRBV5-5, the J gene TRBJ1-2; D gene unclear. The CDR3 runs 14 residues. Trimming took off 4 bases at V and 5 bases at J, with 15 bases between the two ends. From germline, CDR1 is SGHKS and CDR2 YYEKEE (reference sequence). The CDR3 DNA reads TGTGCCAGCAGCCCGTTGGTCGGCGGATATGGCTACACCTTC. Protein: CASSPLVGGYGYTF.

CDR3 sequence: CASSTPGGNSYNEQFF. In DNA form, the CDR3 reads TGTGCCAGCAGTACCCCGGGGGGGAACTCCTACAATGAGCAGTTCTTC. The V call is TRBV5-4, the J call TRBJ2-1; TRBD2 aligns across 8 bases. This CDR3 has 16 amino acids. Germline V lookup: CDR1 SGHNT, CDR2 YYREEE (reference sequence). V was clipped by 5 bases and J by 0 bases; unmatched bases: 7. Complete variable domain (other parts from reference TRBV5-4 and TRBJ2-1): ETGVTQSPTHLIKTRGQQVTLRCSSQSGHNTVSWYQQALGQGPQFIFQYYREEENGRGNFPPRFSGLQFPNYSSELNVNALELDDSALYLCASSTPGGNSYNEQFFGPGTRLTVL.

This clonotype showed up just a few times. The V gene is TRBV18, the J gene TRBJ2-3; 10 bases fit TRBD1. The V gene's germline CDR1 is KGHSH and CDR2 LQKENI. CDR3 length equals 16 residues. J was trimmed by 0 bases and V by 2 bases; bases with no gene match: 2. CDR3: CASSPSGQGSTDTQYF. The CDR3 nucleotides are TGTGCCAGCTCACCATCGGGACAGGGGAGCACAGATACGCAGTATTTT.

This clonotype was counted only a few times. J is TRBJ2-1 and V is TRBV7-2, with D possibly being TRBD2 (6 bases). Trimming removed 0 bases from V and 8 bases from J, with 8 bases in between. CDR3 length: 13 amino acids. Germline lookup yields CDR1 SGHTA and CDR2 FQGNSA. The CDR3: CASSLAGGYEQFF. The CDR3 bases are TGTGCCAGCAGCTTAGCGGGGGGATATGAGCAGTTCTTC.

About this clonotype: Since a much larger clone is just one base distant, this may be a read error. This chain uses TRBV6-6 with TRBJ2-6, with a possible D match to TRBD1 (6 bases). The length of the CDR3 is 17 residues. V lost 8 bases to trimming and J lost 0 bases, with 17 bases between them. Germline CDR1 is MNHNY and CDR2 is SVGAGI (reference sequence). The DNA for the CDR3 is TGTGCCAGCGCCCGGGACACTTTCCTCTCTGGGGCCAACGTCCTGACTTTC. Amino acids: CASARDTFLSGANVLTF.

In its sample, this clonotype is medium-sized. The chain combines TRBV19 with TRBJ1-2; the D is unclear. This CDR3 region has 15 residues. Between the trimmed V and J ends, which lost 6 bases and 3 bases, there was a span of 17 bases. The germline V gene has CDR1 LNHDA and CDR2 SQIVND (reference sequence). CDR3 DNA: TGTGCCAGTAGCCCGGACGTACGGAAGGACTATGGCTACACCTTC. Amino acids: CASSPDVRKDYGYTF.

This clonotype ranks as medium-sized. V is TRBV6-1 and J is TRBJ1-6; TRBD1 matches at 7 bases. The CDR3 is 14 residues long. Germline assignment: CDR1 MNHNS and CDR2 SASEGT. V lost 8 bases and J lost 9; bases outside the gene matches: 10. The CDR3 region has the DNA TGTGCCAGCTCCCCGACAGGGCCCCCTTCACCCCTCCACTTT. It encodes CASSPTGPPSPLHF.

By proportion, this clonotype is medium-sized. The chain couples TRBV19 to TRBJ2-3; 9 nucleotides line up with TRBD2. V trimming: 3 bases; J trimming: 0 bases; junction bases outside the gene matches: 4. This CDR3 spans 16 amino acids. Germline values: CDR1 LNHDA, CDR2 SQIVND (reference sequence). The CDR3 sequence: CASSIGLAGSTDTQYF. CDR3 in DNA: TGTGCCAGTAGTATTGGGCTAGCGGGGAGCACAGATACGCAGTATTTT.

By share of the sample, this clonotype is medium-sized. The V call is TRBV19, the J call TRBJ2-7; no clear D gene. The CDR3 consists of 14 residues. The V gene lost 3 bases and the J gene lost 2 bases, with 11 bases spanning the gap. The germline gives CDR1 LNHDA, CDR2 SQIVND (reference sequence). CDR3 sequence reads: CASSISVTAYEQYF. As DNA, the CDR3 is TGTGCCAGTAGTATTAGTGTAACAGCCTACGAGCAGTACTTC.

This clonotype is categorized as medium-sized (0.01 to 0.1%). The chain uses TRBV6-1 and TRBJ2-7, with D unclear. Germline CDR1 and CDR2: MNHNS and SASEGT. The CDR3 sequence is 14 residues long. The ends were cut back, 0 bases at V and 2 bases at J, with 8 bases in the middle. The DNA of the CDR3 is TGTGCCAGCAGTGAAGCGCAAAGGGCCTACGAGCAGTACTTC. This translates into CASSEAQRAYEQYF.

This clonotype was seen many times. The CDR3 protein is CASSPSWLGWQETQYF. In DNA form, the CDR3 reads TGTGCCAGCAGCCCCAGTTGGCTGGGGTGGCAAGAGACCCAGTACTTC. The rearrangement uses TRBV27 and TRBJ2-5; D remains unclear. The length of the CDR3 is 16 residues. Per the germline V gene, CDR1 is MNHEY and CDR2 is SMNVEV (reference sequence). Trimming took off 6 bases at V and 2 bases at J, with 19 bases between the two ends.

The genes are TRBV12-3 or TRBV12-4 and TRBJ1-4; no definite D call. CDR3 length: 13 amino acids. Deletions cut 3 bases from V and 5 bases from J, with 7 bases between. CDR3 sequence (DNA): TGTGCCAGCAGTTTTGTGGGAAATGAAAAACTGTTTTTT. It translates to CASSFVGNEKLFF.

The V call is TRBV4-3, the J call TRBJ2-2; D may be TRBD1 (6 bases). The V end lost 0 bases, the J end lost 6 bases, and 17 bases lay between the germline ends. CDR1 and CDR2 from the germline V gene are LGHNA and YSLEER. This CDR3 has 17 residues. The CDR3 is CASSQDQGSIRAGELFF. The CDR3 region has the DNA TGCGCCAGCAGCCAAGATCAGGGGAGTATAAGGGCCGGGGAGCTGTTTTTT.

This clonotype came up a few times. The chain carries TRBV27 and TRBJ1-3; TRBD1 might be the D (5 bases). Germline V gives CDR1 MNHEY, CDR2 SMNVEV (reference sequence). V was cut by 3 bases and J by 4 bases, with 13 bases left in between. The CDR3 length is 15 residues. The CDR3 DNA is TGTGCCAGCAGTTTGGGACTCGATCTCGGAAACACCATATATTTT. The encoded protein is CASSLGLDLGNTIYF.

This clonotype occurred many times. The chain combines TRBV6-1 with TRBJ2-7, with TRBD2 matching 12 bases. The CDR3 is 15 residues long. J was trimmed by 1 base and V by 4 bases; bases with no gene match: 2. From germline, CDR1 is MNHNS and CDR2 SASEGT. Written as DNA, the CDR3 is TGTGCCAGCAGTGGACTAGCGGGGGAGTCCTACGAGCAGTACTTC. This translates into CASSGLAGESYEQYF.

The rearrangement joins TRBV6-1 to TRBJ1-3, with unresolved D. Trimming cost V 0 bases and J 7 bases, with 7 bases left between them. This CDR3 contains 13 residues. Germline CDR1 reads MNHNS; CDR2 reads SASEGT. In nucleotides, the CDR3 is TGTGCCAGCAGTGAAGCCCCCGCGAACACCATATATTTT. Residues: CASSEAPANTIYF.

The V call is TRBV6-2 or TRBV6-3, the J call TRBJ2-5; D may match TRBD1 or TRBD2 (6 bases each). The CDR3 extends over 13 amino acids. CDR1 is MNHEY and CDR2 is SVGEGT in the germline V gene. V lost 4 bases and J 5 bases, leaving 11 bases between the germline ends. CDR3 nucleotides: TGTGCCAGCAGTTGGGGGGCGGGTGAGACCCAGTACTTC. Its protein is CASSWGAGETQYF.

In this sample, this clonotype turned up a few times. The chain carries TRBV6-5 and TRBJ1-2; D ambiguous. The V and J ends lost 0 bases and 10 bases respectively, with 9 bases between them. Germline V lookup: CDR1 MNHEY, CDR2 SVGAGI. The CDR3 consists of 12 residues. DNA of the CDR3: TGTGCCAGCAGTTACTCGAAAAGAGACTACACCTTC. Protein sequence: CASSYSKRDYTF.

This clonotype has a count of ten or more. The chain carries TRBV19 and TRBJ1-1; no definite D call. V lost 0 bases and J lost 2, with 10 bases in between. CDR1 is LNHDA, CDR2 SQIVND, per germline (reference sequence). This CDR3 is 15 amino acids long. The CDR3 nucleotides are TGTGCCAGTAGTATAGATAGAGGGCAAAACACTGAAGCTTTCTTT. Translation: CASSIDRGQNTEAFF.

The V and J genes are TRBV12-3 or TRBV12-4 and TRBJ2-3; 10 nucleotides match TRBD2. The CDR3 is 15 amino acids. V shed 5 bases, J shed 5 bases, and the junction held 7 bases outside the gene matches. In DNA form, the CDR3 reads TGTGCCAGCAGTCTGAGCGGGGGGGCCGGAGATACGCAGTATTTT. This codes for CASSLSGGAGDTQYF.

This clonotype was picked up many times. The chain links TRBV27 to TRBJ2-7; D perhaps matches TRBD1 (5 bases). The CDR3 runs 15 residues. Germline values: CDR1 MNHEY, CDR2 SMNVEV (reference sequence). V gave up 7 bases and J gave up 5 bases, with 21 bases separating them. CDR3 DNA sequence: TGTGCCAGCATCCTAAACAGGAGATCGACTCACGAGCAGTACTTC. This codes for CASILNRRSTHEQYF.

This clonotype showed up just a few times. Here the CDR3 reads CASSDSDREKIGNTIYF. Here the CDR3 DNA reads TGTGCCAGCAGTGATAGCGACAGGGAAAAGATAGGAAACACCATATATTTT. The J gene is TRBJ1-3, the V gene TRBV6-4; 7 bases fit TRBD1. V shed 3 bases and J 4 bases; nucleotides not matched to a gene: 12. Germline CDR1 MRHNA, CDR2 SNTAGT. The CDR3 runs 17 residues.

This rearrangement joins TRBV5-1 to TRBJ2-3; D uncertain. CDR3 size: 14 residues. Trimming removed 1 base from V and 2 bases from J, with 8 bases in between. Germline-derived CDR1 and CDR2 are SGHRS and YFSETQ. The CDR3 region is CASSLFESTDTQYF. DNA of the CDR3: TGCGCCAGCAGCTTGTTTGAATCCACAGATACGCAGTATTTT.

This chain connects TRBV5-1 to TRBJ2-5; 9 bases are shared with TRBD1. V dropped 3 bases and J dropped 5; count of bases not matched to a gene: 8. In germline, CDR1 is SGHRS, CDR2 YFSETQ. The CDR3 runs 15 residues. CDR3 region: CASSSAGTGRETQYF. Here the CDR3 DNA reads TGCGCCAGCAGCTCTGCCGGGACAGGGCGCGAGACCCAGTACTTC.

There are a few counts of this clonotype. The chain links TRBV11-2 to TRBJ1-1, with a weak D call TRBD1 (5 bases). The germline V and J ends were trimmed by 2 bases and 5 bases, with 12 bases remaining between them. Looked up from germline, CDR1 is SGHAT and CDR2 is FQNNGV. This CDR3 has 14 residues. The CDR3 nucleotides are TGTGCCAGCAGCTTACAGTTAAAGGGGACTGAAGCTTTCTTT. Amino acids: CASSLQLKGTEAFF.

There are many counts of this clonotype. This chain connects TRBV6-5 to TRBJ1-2, with 8 bases matching TRBD1. CDR1 is MNHEY and CDR2 is SVGAGI in the germline V gene. The CDR3 extends over 13 amino acids. Trimming at V came to 7 bases and at J to 6 bases, leaving 7 bases not matched to a gene. CDR3 nucleotide sequence: TGTGCCAGCAAAAGGGGGACAGGAGATGGCTACACCTTC. Encoded protein: CASKRGTGDGYTF.

By share, this clonotype counts as medium-sized. The chain joins TRBV6-1 to TRBJ2-7, with a possible D match to TRBD2 (6 bases). Trimming took off 1 base at V and 2 bases at J, with 6 bases between the two ends. The germline V gene has CDR1 MNHNS and CDR2 SASEGT. The CDR3 loop spans 13 amino acids. The CDR3 spells CASSEGGAYEQYF. The CDR3 bases are TGTGCCAGCAGTGAAGGGGGGGCCTACGAGCAGTACTTC.

This clonotype was recorded at least ten times. The chain combines TRBV19 with TRBJ2-5; 8 bases are a match to TRBD2. This CDR3 contains 15 residues. The junction had 6 bases not matched to a gene; V was cut back by 2 bases and J by 4 bases. Germline values: CDR1 LNHDA, CDR2 SQIVND (reference sequence). The CDR3 DNA reads TGTGCCAGTAGTATATTCGGGGGGGCCGGAGAGACCCAGTACTTC. This encodes CASSIFGGAGETQYF. The full variable domain, completed using reference TRBV19 and TRBJ2-5, is DGGITQSPKYLFRKEGQNVTLSCEQNLNHDAMYWYRQDPGQGLRLIYYSQIVNDFQKGDIAEGYSVSREKKESFPLTVTSAQKNPTAFYLCASSIFGGAGETQYFGPGTRLLVL.

This clonotype came up a few times. CDR3 protein: CASSPRDGNEKLFF. For the CDR3, the DNA is TGTGCCAGCAGCCCGCGGGACGGTAATGAAAAACTGTTTTTT. The chain carries TRBV5-6 and TRBJ1-4, with D possibly being TRBD1 (5 bases). The germline V gene encodes CDR1 SGHDT and CDR2 YYEEEE. The V end lost 4 bases, the J end lost 4 bases, and 11 bases lay between the germline ends. This CDR3 region has 14 residues.

The gene calls are TRBV29-1 and TRBJ2-5; D is undetermined. The V and J ends lost 8 bases and 4 bases respectively, with 17 bases between them. This CDR3 has 13 amino acids. From germline, CDR1 is SQVTM and CDR2 ANQGSEA. The CDR3, as DNA: TGCAGCCCCTGTAGGCGAGCGAGAGAGACCCAGTACTTC. It is translated as CSPCRRARETQYF. Combining the CDR3 with reference TRBV29-1 and TRBJ2-5 gives the whole variable domain SAVISQKPSRDICQRGTSLTIQCQVDSQVTMMFWYRQQPGQSLTLIATANQGSEATYESGFVIDKFPISRPNLTFSTLTVSNMSPEDSSIYLCSPCRRARETQYFGPGTRLLVL.

This chain joins TRBV19 and TRBJ2-3; 9 bases match TRBD2. The V gene's germline CDR1 is LNHDA and CDR2 SQIVND (reference sequence). There are 15 residues in the CDR3. The V gene end was trimmed by 5 bases and the J gene end by 6 bases; junction bases not matched to a gene: 9. The CDR3 bases are TGTGCCAGTAGTTATGGCGGGGGGGAAAGGGATACGCAGTATTTT. Its protein product is CASSYGGGERDTQYF.